This T cell receptor beta chain was identified during a study of T cells in Graves' hyperthyroidism and ophthalmopathy (dated by TCRdb to the late 2010s). About the investigation overall: Peripheral blood samples were taken at the time of initial diagnosis, prior to any treatment. TCR V-J signatures able to tell the groups apart were searched for in a discovery cohort of 90 to 100 patients, of whom more than 40 had Graves' ophthalmopathy and 57 had stable Graves' hyperthyroidism. After sampling, hyperthyroidism patients received methimazole starting at 30 mg daily, and ophthalmopathy patients received high-dose intravenous methylprednisolone. Prospective prediction of ophthalmopathy was tested in an independent validation cohort consisting of fewer than 20 hyperthyroidism patients and about 17 patients who later progressed to ophthalmopathy. The study also compared thyroid tissue and blood T-cell repertoires from several Graves' hyperthyroidism patients. The 95 to 100 discovery patients were randomly divided into training and test sets at a 7:3 ratio. The paper describes TCR Vbeta CDR3 sequencing of 120 to 150 peripheral blood samples, made up of 43 ophthalmopathy patients, 70 to 75 hyperthyroidism patients and some 17 progressor patients. Overall results and qualifications from the work: A model built on a 13 V-J signature distinguished ophthalmopathy from stable hyperthyroidism, reaching around 88% sensitivity and 81.08% specificity in cross-validation and 80%/75% in testing. Sample size was not statistically predetermined, and blinding of investigators to group allocation was not performed. In validation, the model predicted progression to ophthalmopathy a median of roughly 6.2 months before onset, with approximately 70% sensitivity and nearly 75% specificity. Most expanded thyroid clonotypes (frequency above 0.001) were also detected in blood, suggesting blood repertoires may reflect thyroid immune responses.

Remarks on this clonotype: Its recognized antigen is unknown. Per-base quality was not reported, and no clone a single base away is much larger than it.

CDR1 and CDR2 were assigned from the germline V gene (reference sequence) as GTSNPN and SVGIG. Trimming accounts for 0 bases at V and 6 bases at J, while the number of junction bases matched to no gene is 13. The CDR3, cysteine through phenylalanine, is 18 amino acids long. Solely the CDR3 DNA is kept, with 54 bases framed from the first base. Amplification of TCR beta CDR3 regions was carried out from RNA transcripts. For the first round of RT-PCR on the TCR CDR3, the HTBI primer set was used together with the Qiagen OneStep RT-PCR kit. The libraries were constructed in a second round of multiplex PCR and then size-selected and purified. Paired-end sequencing of the libraries was performed with 100 bp reads on an Illumina HiSeq2000. In the original analysis: SOAPnuke was used to process the raw data, throwing out any read that contained adapters or uncalled bases, had a mean Phred below 15, or lacked an exact constant-primer or identifier match. High-quality paired reads were merged using COPE v1.2.5, and each unique nucleotide sequence was defined as a clonotype. MiTCR v1.1 was used to align the clonotypes against IMGT TRBV, TRBD and TRBJ reference segments. The analysis was restricted to V-J combinations with a frequency above 0.0001, which together covered just over 99% of the repertoires. A TCS score was defined as the ratio of F50 (clonal expansion) to E x V (chaos), with BLOSUM62-based TCRdist applied between CDR3 peptides within each V-J. Welch's t-statistics and random forest reduced several hundred V-J features to 13, which were used in a naive Bayes classifier (R e1071). The Morisita-Horn index was used to measure how similar the thyroid and blood repertoires were. Through fastp at Q25 and MiXCR, TCRdb rebuilt clones from the public reads, retaining in-frame beta chains. When rows share a CDR3 protein, they turn into one entry using the most common DNA and genes. The V and J calls shown here were made by TCRdb, not taken from the authors' results. This sample comprises approximately 610,000 distinct CDR3 sequences, approximately 14% of them detected only once. The ten largest clones add up to 4.3% of the sample.

Ophthalmopathy patients had moderately to severely active disease, with a Clinical Activity Score of 3 or more, a NOSPECS grade of 4 or more, and a disease duration of less than 3 months. Exclusion was applied to patients with uncontrolled infections, other autoimmune diseases, pregnancy or lactation. Diagnoses relied on clinical symptoms, serum thyroxine and TRAb, thyroid ultrasound and orbital computed tomography. PBMCs were separated from roughly 10 ml of fresh peripheral blood using Ficoll-Paque density gradient centrifugation. Total RNA was extracted with Trizol reagent, and quality was checked on an Agilent 2100 Bioanalyzer.

The chain was built from TRBV30 and TRBJ2-2, and 10 bases in between align with TRBD2. The sequence was collected from a middle-aged woman with Graves' ophthalmopathy. Material for sequencing was blood. The nucleotides are TGTGCCTGGAGTGTACGAGCGGGAGGGGTTTTAAAGGCCGGGGAGCTGTTTTTT. Translated, this gives CAWSVRAGGVLKAGELFF.